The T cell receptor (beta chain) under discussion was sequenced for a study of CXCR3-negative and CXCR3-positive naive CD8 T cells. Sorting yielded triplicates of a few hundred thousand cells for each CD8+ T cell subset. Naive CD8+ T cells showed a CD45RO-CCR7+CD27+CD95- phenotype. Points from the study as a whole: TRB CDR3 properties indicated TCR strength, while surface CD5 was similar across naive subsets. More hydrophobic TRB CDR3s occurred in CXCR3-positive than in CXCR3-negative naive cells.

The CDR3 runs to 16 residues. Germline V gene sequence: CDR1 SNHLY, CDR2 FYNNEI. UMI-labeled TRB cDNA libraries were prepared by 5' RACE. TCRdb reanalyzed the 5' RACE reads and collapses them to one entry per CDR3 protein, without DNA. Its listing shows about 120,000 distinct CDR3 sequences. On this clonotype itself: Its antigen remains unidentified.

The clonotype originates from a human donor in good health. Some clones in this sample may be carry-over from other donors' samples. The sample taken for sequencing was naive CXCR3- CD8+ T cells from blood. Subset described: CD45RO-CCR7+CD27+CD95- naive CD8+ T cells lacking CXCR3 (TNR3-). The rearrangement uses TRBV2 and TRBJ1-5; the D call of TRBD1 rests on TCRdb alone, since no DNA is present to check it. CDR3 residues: CASSEPWTDSNQPQHF.